The 9 T cell receptor beta chains below come from one sample, sequenced in a study of blood T cell repertoires in COVID-19. Measured with immunoSEQ multiplex PCR; TCRdb has only the in-frame clones, and not every one. The sample records 95,000 to 110,000 clones, over 75% being singletons. Input material: peripheral blood. The receptors were sampled from a human donor in a cohort sampled during active or convalescent COVID-19.

This rearrangement joins TRBV11-3 to TRBJ2-5, with 11 bases matching TRBD1. Germline-derived CDR1 and CDR2 are SGHNT and YENEEA. V was clipped by 5 bases and J by 2 bases; unmatched bases: 7. The CDR3 extends over 16 amino acids. This chain's CDR3 is CASSLVGTGGQETQYF. The CDR3 nucleotides are TGTGCCAGCAGCCTAGTAGGGACAGGGGGTCAAGAGACCCAGTACTTC.

Only a few counts were recorded for this clone. The DNA for the CDR3 is TGTGCCAGCAGTTCAATTGTGCCCGACGGACTTACTTACGGCTACACCTTC. Translation: CASSSIVPDGLTYGYTF. The rearrangement joins TRBV28 to TRBJ1-2; D is uncertain. Germline loops: CDR1 MDHEN, CDR2 SYDVKM. The CDR3 length is 17 residues. V lost 4 bases and J lost 8, with 26 bases in between.

The chain combines TRBV30 with TRBJ1-1; D remains unclear. The CDR3 totals 14 residues. Germline CDR1 and CDR2: GTSNPN and SVGIG (reference sequence). V was shortened by 0 bases and J by 3 bases, with 11 bases between the two germline ends. The CDR3 nucleotides are TGTGCCTGGAGTGTAAGGAGAGGATACACTGAAGCTTTCTTT. Translated: CAWSVRRGYTEAFF.

This clone occurred once. The chain is built from TRBV9 and TRBJ2-7; TRBD1 might be the D (5 bases). This CDR3 has 15 residues. The germline gives CDR1 SGDLS, CDR2 YYNGEE. The V gene lost 4 bases and the J gene lost 2 bases, with 16 bases spanning the gap. The CDR3 spells CASSPQGRSPYEQYF. Written as DNA, the CDR3 is TGTGCCAGCAGCCCCCAGGGAAGAAGTCCCTACGAGCAGTACTTC.

This clone was recorded a few times. This chain uses TRBV7-9 with TRBJ1-1, with TRBD1 matching over 9 bases. The CDR3 runs 15 residues. With 5 bases clipped from V and 11 bases from J, the junction kept 15 bases outside the gene matches. Germline CDR1 reads SEHNR; CDR2 reads FQNEAQ (reference sequence). CDR3 nucleotide sequence: TGTGCCAGCAGCATCCGGGACAGGGCCCTCCGCGGGGCTTTCTTT. Translated: CASSIRDRALRGAFF.

The rearrangement links TRBV7-8 to TRBJ1-2, with TRBD1 matching over 8 bases. Germline V gene sequence: CDR1 SGHVS, CDR2 FQNEAQ. Germline trimming cut 5 bases from V and 1 base from J; bases unmatched to any gene: 12. The CDR3 covers 17 residues. CDR3 amino acids: CASSKKSPGQDNYGYTF. The CDR3 nucleotides are TGTGCCAGCAGCAAAAAAAGCCCGGGACAGGATAACTATGGCTACACCTTC.

This chain connects TRBV19 to TRBJ1-2, with D possibly TRBD1 on 6 matching bases. Trimming removed 10 bases at V and 4 bases at J, with 19 bases between. Looked up from germline, CDR1 is LNHDA and CDR2 is SQIVND (reference sequence). There are 14 residues in the CDR3. CDR3 DNA: TGTGCCACGGGGGGGCAGGGTCTTGGCTATGGCTACACCTTC. Protein sequence: CATGGQGLGYGYTF.

The chain combines TRBV4-3 with TRBJ2-7; TRBD1 matches at 10 bases. There are 15 residues in the CDR3. The V segment lost 0 bases and the J segment 3 bases; nucleotides outside the gene matches: 2. Germline values: CDR1 LGHNA, CDR2 YSLEER. The CDR3 DNA reads TGCGCCAGCAGCCAAGACGACAGGGGGCTCTACGAGCAGTACTTC. Translating gives CASSQDDRGLYEQYF.

The chain links TRBV28 to TRBJ2-7, with D uncertain. Between the trimmed V and J ends, which lost 6 bases and 3 bases, there was a span of 15 bases. The germline V gene encodes CDR1 MDHEN and CDR2 SYDVKM. The CDR3 extends over 14 amino acids. The CDR3 spells CASRALGIIYEQYF. CDR3 in DNA: TGTGCCAGCAGGGCGTTGGGCATCATCTACGAGCAGTACTTC.